The TCR beta chain under discussion was sequenced for a study of blood T cell repertoires in COVID-19. TCRdb's table, derived via immunoSEQ multiplex PCR, lists solely in-frame clones and lacks some. The sample yields approximately 270,000 clones, about nine tenths seen once. The germline CDR1 and CDR2 sequences are MDHEN and SYDVKM. The CDR3 is 14 amino acids. Trimming pared 9 bases from V and 4 bases from J, leaving 19 bases between. Sequencing input: PBMCs or T cells enriched from blood (not recorded which). The receptor's source is a woman in her 30s with acute COVID-19. The chain joins TRBV28 to TRBJ2-7; D may be TRBD2 (5 bases). The CDR3 nucleotides read TGTGCCAGTAGGGCGGCGGGCCTAGGTTACGAGCAGTACTTC. Translated, it gives CASRAAGLGYEQYF.